The sequence of this T cell receptor (beta chain) was determined in a study of control samples from healthy donors and cancer patients. Sequencing used immunoSEQ multiplex PCR; TCRdb keeps in-frame clones, though not all of them. The table has about 120,000 clones, about 95% seen once. Source material: blood. This clonotype was sampled from a man aged 30-40 years in good health.

The CDR3 protein is CASSWAATGNTEAFF. DNA for the CDR3: TGCGCCAGCAGCTGGGCCGCGACAGGGAACACTGAAGCTTTCTTT. This chain uses TRBV5-1 with TRBJ1-1; a possible D gene is TRBD1 (6 bases). The CDR3 is 15 amino acids. The germline V gene has CDR1 SGHRS and CDR2 YFSETQ. V shed 3 bases and J shed 1 base, with 13 bases lying between them.